These 2 T cell receptor beta chains originate from one sample sequenced in a study of beta chain features in type 1 diabetes. The isolated RNA, all of it, was reverse transcribed, so expressed TCRB transcripts were what got sequenced. Only in-frame clones appear in the TCRdb table, and some are missing; sequencing was by immunoSEQ multiplex PCR. The data contain 680,000 or so clones, 15% to 19% of them singletons. Sequencing was carried out using naive CD4+ T cells from blood. Every receptor here comes from a young man in good health.

This clone has just a few counts. The conserved closing phenylalanine or tryptophan is absent in this CDR3, likely reflecting a read error. No DNA is shown, since the ends of the CDR3 on it are uncertain; the CDR3 is the one TCRdb lists. The chain is built from TRBV7-2 and TRBJ2-7; no check of the table's D call, TRBD2, against the DNA was made. The germline gives CDR1 SGHTA, CDR2 FQGNSA. The length of the CDR3 is 13 amino acids, counting both ends. The CDR3 spells CASSLERTRILHL.

This clone was observed a handful of times. This chain joins TRBV28 and TRBJ1-5, with 7 bases that match TRBD1. From germline, CDR1 is MDHEN and CDR2 SYDVKM. After removal of 4 bases from V and 6 bases from J, the junction contained 6 bases not matched to a gene. This CDR3 is built from 14 residues. CDR3 sequence: CASSSLRGAQPQHF. The CDR3 DNA follows: TGTGCCAGCAGTTCACTCAGGGGGGCTCAGCCCCAGCATTTT. Full variable domain (missing parts from reference TRBV28 and TRBJ1-5): DVKVTQSSRYLVKRTGEKVFLECVQDMDHENMFWYRQDPGLGLRLIYFSYDVKMKEKGDIPEGYSVSREKKERFSLILESASTNQTSMYLCASSSLRGAQPQHFGDGTRLSIL.